The 28 T cell receptor beta chains in this list originate from one sample, sequenced in a study of T cells in Graves' hyperthyroidism and ophthalmopathy. Amplification of TCR beta CDR3 regions was performed using RNA transcripts as template. HTBI primers drove first-round RT-PCR of the TCR CDR3. One entry per CDR3 protein results from TCRdb running MiXCR on the multiplex PCR reads. This table has 400,000 or so distinct CDR3 sequences, around 15% appearing once. Source material: blood. All receptors come from a man aged 45-60 years with Graves' ophthalmopathy.

With regard to this clonotype: With a much larger clone just one base away, this may be a read error. The J gene is TRBJ2-7, the V gene TRBV11-2; maybe TRBD2 (5 bases). V shed 0 bases and J shed 9 bases, with 12 bases lying between them. The CDR3 has 13 residues. Germline V gives CDR1 SGHAT, CDR2 FQNNGV. The CDR3 reads CASSLDRGPGQYF. CDR3 DNA: TGTGCCAGCAGCTTAGATCGAGGGCCCGGGCAGTACTTC.

This clonotype has ten or more counts. The chain couples TRBV15 to TRBJ2-1; 7 bases agree with TRBD2. Germline CDR1 is LNHNV and CDR2 is YYDKDF (reference sequence). The CDR3 totals 15 residues. V gave up 0 bases and J gave up 8 bases; unmatched junction bases: 7. As DNA, the CDR3 is TGTGCCACCAGCAGAGACTGGGACTACTCAGATGAGCAGTTCTTC. Amino acid sequence: CATSRDWDYSDEQFF.

CDR3 in DNA: TGTGCCAGCTCACCATTGTTGTGGGGCCATGAGCAGTTCTTC. Translated, it gives CASSPLLWGHEQFF. The genes are TRBV18 and TRBJ2-1; TRBD1 is a possible D gene (5 bases). The CDR3 has 14 amino acids. The germline V gene encodes CDR1 KGHSH and CDR2 LQKENI. V was pared by 2 bases and J by 8 bases, with 13 bases between.

This clonotype was observed at least ten times. V usage is TRBV5-1 and J usage is TRBJ2-1; D unresolved. V lost 7 bases and J 5 bases, leaving 13 bases between the germline ends. Germline V gene lookup returns CDR1 SGHRS and CDR2 YFSETQ. The CDR3 consists of 13 residues. In DNA, the CDR3 is TGCGCCAGCCAAGACACGATTGACAATGAGCAGTTCTTC. Protein: CASQDTIDNEQFF.

This clonotype has a handful of counts. The V and J genes are TRBV18 and TRBJ2-7; D might be TRBD2 (5 bases). The germline V gene encodes CDR1 KGHSH and CDR2 LQKENI. This CDR3 is 15 amino acids long. The V and J ends lost 4 bases and 1 base respectively, with 14 bases between them. The CDR3 DNA is TGTGCCAGCTCACGAACGCTAGCTGTGTCCTACGAGCAGTACTTC. Translation: CASSRTLAVSYEQYF.

This clonotype was observed at least ten times. V usage is TRBV28 and J usage is TRBJ2-1; D unresolved. Germline V gene lookup returns CDR1 MDHEN and CDR2 SYDVKM. The V end lost 4 bases, the J end lost 3 bases, and 13 bases lay between the germline ends. The CDR3 runs 15 residues. The CDR3 nucleotides are TGTGCCAGCAGTTACCGAGCTAGGAGCTACAATGAGCAGTTCTTC. It specifies CASSYRARSYNEQFF.

The rearrangement links TRBV6-1 to TRBJ1-2, with 8 bases aligning to TRBD1. CDR1 is MNHNS and CDR2 is SASEGT in the germline V gene. The V segment lost 1 base and the J segment 3 bases; nucleotides outside the gene matches: 7. CDR3 length: 16 amino acids. CDR3 DNA sequence: TGTGCCAGCAGTGAAGACGGACAGGGAGGCGACTATGGCTACACCTTC. It is translated as CASSEDGQGGDYGYTF.

The V gene is TRBV20-1, the J gene TRBJ2-6; weak D call: TRBD1 (5 bases). The V and J ends lost 6 bases and 0 bases respectively, with 21 bases between them. The CDR3 spans 18 residues. Germline V gene sequence: CDR1 DFQATT, CDR2 SNEGSKA (reference sequence). The CDR3 sequence: CSAPPRVTGLSGANVLTF. The CDR3 bases are TGCAGTGCCCCCCCCCGAGTAACAGGCCTCTCTGGGGCCAACGTCCTGACTTTC.

A few counts support this clonotype. J is TRBJ1-1 and V is TRBV7-3; D is ambiguous. The CDR3 is 15 amino acids. Germline CDR1 SGHTA, CDR2 FQGTGA. Trimming shortened V by 5 bases and J by 1 base, and 14 bases separated the two germline ends. CDR3 sequence (DNA): TGTGCCAGCAGCCCCTCCGGACGAGGGAACACTGAAGCTTTCTTT. Residues: CASSPSGRGNTEAFF.

This clonotype was observed many times. The chain has TRBV5-1 and TRBJ2-1; 8 bases align to TRBD2. The CDR3 is 15 residues long. Trimming removed 4 bases from V and 10 bases from J; junction bases left unmatched: 13. Germline lookup yields CDR1 SGHRS and CDR2 YFSETQ. For the CDR3, the DNA is TGCGCCAGCAGCCCTGGACTAGCCCTCCTAGGAGAGCAGTTCTTC. Protein: CASSPGLALLGEQFF.

This clonotype was observed at least ten times. V and J are TRBV5-6 and TRBJ2-2; weak D call: TRBD2 (6 bases). The CDR3 totals 15 residues. Germline loops: CDR1 SGHDT, CDR2 YYEEEE. With 2 bases removed from V and 0 bases from J, the gap between germline ends came to 8 bases. CDR3 nucleotides: TGTGCCAGCAGCTTTGGCGGGACGAACACCGGGGAGCTGTTTTTT. It specifies CASSFGGTNTGELFF.

This clonotype came up many times. The chain combines TRBV20-1 with TRBJ2-1, with 11 positions matching TRBD2. With 6 bases clipped from V and 7 bases from J, the junction kept 14 bases outside the gene matches. The germline V gene encodes CDR1 DFQATT and CDR2 SNEGSKA (reference sequence). The CDR3 has 16 amino acids. The CDR3 sequence is CSATAGTSGFENEQFF. CDR3 bases: TGCAGTGCAACGGCCGGGACTAGCGGATTTGAGAATGAGCAGTTCTTC.

This clonotype was seen at least ten times. J is TRBJ2-7 and V is TRBV5-1; 8 nucleotides align to TRBD2. Trimming took 4 bases from V and 6 from J; bases not matched to a gene: 12. Germline-derived CDR1 and CDR2 are SGHRS and YFSETQ. The CDR3 has 15 residues. CDR3 loop: CASSAGREGRAEQYF. In nucleotides, the CDR3 is TGCGCCAGCAGCGCAGGCCGGGAGGGCCGCGCCGAGCAGTACTTC.

This clonotype was seen a handful of times. The rearrangement joins TRBV29-1 to TRBJ2-3, with D possibly TRBD2 on 6 matching bases. The germline CDR1 and CDR2 sequences are SQVTM and ANQGSEA. V was cut by 4 bases and J by 0 bases, with 14 bases left in between. There are 15 residues in the CDR3. As DNA, the CDR3 is TGCAGCGTTGGGGGGGTACTGTCTAGCACAGATACGCAGTATTTT. This encodes CSVGGVLSSTDTQYF.

This clonotype was found many times. The V call is TRBV7-9, the J call TRBJ1-1; 8 nucleotides agree with TRBD1. This CDR3 is built from 15 residues. Germline loops: CDR1 SEHNR, CDR2 FQNEAQ (reference sequence). V was clipped by 5 bases and J by 4 bases; unmatched bases: 9. The CDR3 coding sequence is TGTGCCAGCAGCCCGCAGGGGGCGGGGGGCACTGAAGCTTTCTTT. Protein sequence: CASSPQGAGGTEAFF.

This clonotype showed up many times. The chain couples TRBV9 to TRBJ2-5; 10 bases align to TRBD1. The CDR3 is 16 amino acids. V shed 0 bases, J shed 5 bases, and the junction held 7 bases outside the gene matches. The germline gives CDR1 SGDLS, CDR2 YYNGEE. The DNA of the CDR3 is TGTGCCAGCAGCGTAGCTCTGGGACAGGGGATGGAGACCCAGTACTTC. The encoded protein is CASSVALGQGMETQYF.

The V call is TRBV30, the J call TRBJ1-5; TRBD1 matches at 8 bases. The CDR3 runs to 15 residues. V was pared by 8 bases and J by 3 bases, with 12 bases of the junction left unmatched. Germline V gene data show CDR1 as GTSNPN and CDR2 as SVGIG (reference sequence). The CDR3 spells CASSPGQGPNQPQHF. The CDR3 coding sequence is TGTGCCAGCAGCCCAGGACAGGGCCCCAATCAGCCCCAGCATTTT.

This clonotype was counted at least ten times. This chain connects TRBV13 to TRBJ2-3; D might be TRBD2 (6 bases). The CDR3 runs to 14 residues. Germline V gene data show CDR1 as PRHDT and CDR2 as FYEKMQ (reference sequence). V was pared by 5 bases and J by 4 bases, with 13 bases between. CDR3 coding DNA: TGTGCCAGCAGCCCTGAGGCGGGATCAGATACGCAGTATTTT. This gives the protein CASSPEAGSDTQYF.

The chain is built from TRBV7-9 and TRBJ1-2; weak D call: TRBD1 (5 bases). Germline V gene data show CDR1 as SEHNR and CDR2 as FQNEAQ (reference sequence). CDR3 size: 12 residues. Trimming stripped 7 bases from V and 8 bases from J, with 14 bases between. The CDR3 sequence is CASNVGEGGYTF. For the CDR3, the DNA is TGTGCCAGCAACGTGGGGGAAGGCGGCTACACCTTC.

The V call is TRBV5-1, the J call TRBJ2-7; weak D call: TRBD1 (5 bases). Trimming left V 4 bases short and J 2 bases short, with 16 bases between. Germline V gene sequence: CDR1 SGHRS, CDR2 YFSETQ. CDR3 length: 15 amino acids. This chain's CDR3 is CASSAGDGRAYEQYF. The CDR3 nucleotides read TGCGCCAGCAGCGCAGGAGATGGCAGGGCCTACGAGCAGTACTTC.

This clonotype came up many times. The rearrangement uses TRBV27 and TRBJ1-4; D is uncertain. V was clipped by 5 bases and J by 8 bases, with 18 bases between them. The CDR3 length is 15 residues. Germline-derived CDR1 and CDR2 are MNHEY and SMNVEV (reference sequence). This CDR3 reads CASSQIPAAKEKLFF. The CDR3 region has the DNA TGTGCCAGCAGTCAAATCCCCGCCGCCAAAGAAAAACTGTTTTTT.

This clonotype has at least ten counts. The CDR3: CASSTDRTSYNEQFF. The CDR3, as DNA: TGTGCCAGCAGCACGGACAGAACCAGCTACAATGAGCAGTTCTTC. V is TRBV5-4 and J is TRBJ2-1; D is possibly TRBD1 (6 bases). The ends were cut back, 4 bases at V and 3 bases at J, with 14 bases in the middle. Germline-derived CDR1 and CDR2 are SGHNT and YYREEE (reference sequence). The CDR3 has 15 residues.

V is TRBV20-1 and J is TRBJ1-4, with a weak D call TRBD1 (6 bases). The CDR3 sequence is 14 residues long. CDR1 DFQATT and CDR2 SNEGSKA come from the germline V gene (reference sequence). CDR3: CSVEDGRGLEKLFF. DNA for the CDR3: TGCAGCGTTGAAGACGGCAGGGGCCTTGAAAAACTGTTTTTT.

Written as DNA, the CDR3 is TGTGCCAGCGGGCTCAGACAGGGTTCACATGGCTACACCTTC. Protein product: CASGLRQGSHGYTF. The gene calls are TRBV12-3 or TRBV12-4 and TRBJ1-2, with 7 bases that match TRBD1. CDR3 length: 14 amino acids. The V and J ends lost 8 bases and 6 bases, in that order; junction bases with no gene match: 12.

This clonotype showed up many times. This rearrangement joins TRBV6-2 or TRBV6-3 to TRBJ2-7; 8 nucleotides match TRBD2. Looked up from germline, CDR1 is MNHEY and CDR2 is SVGEGT. With 6 bases clipped from V and 5 bases from J, the junction kept 15 bases outside the gene matches. The CDR3 sequence is 16 residues long. CDR3 sequence (DNA): TGTGCCAGCAGCCCCATCCGAGGTAGCGGGATGGACGAGCAGTACTTC. Its translation is CASSPIRGSGMDEQYF.

This clonotype was found many times. This chain uses TRBV5-6 with TRBJ2-3, with D possibly TRBD2 on 5 matching bases. Trimming took off 3 bases at V and 6 bases at J, with 11 bases between the two ends. Per germline, CDR1 SGHDT and CDR2 YYEEEE. This CDR3 has 13 residues. CDR3: CASSWTYRDTQYF. The CDR3 DNA reads as TGTGCCAGCAGCTGGACTTATAGGGATACGCAGTATTTT. Drawing the rest from reference TRBV5-6 and TRBJ2-3, the complete variable domain is DAGVTQSPTHLIKTRGQQVTLRCSPKSGHDTVSWYQQALGQGPQFIFQYYEEEERQRGNFPDRFSGHQFPNYSSELNVNALLLGDSALYLCASSWTYRDTQYFGPGTRLTVL.

This clonotype was counted at least ten times. This chain links TRBV11-2 with TRBJ1-2, with TRBD1 matching 7 bases. V shed 5 bases, J shed 5 bases, and the junction held 2 bases outside the gene matches. CDR3 length equals 12 residues. Germline loops: CDR1 SGHAT, CDR2 FQNNGV. DNA for the CDR3: TGTGCCAGCAGCACCAGGGGGTATGGCTACACCTTC. This translates into CASSTRGYGYTF.

The chain links TRBV5-1 to TRBJ2-7, with 10 bases matching TRBD2. Germline trimming cut 5 bases from V and 2 bases from J; bases unmatched to any gene: 13. The CDR3 contains 17 residues. Germline CDR1 reads SGHRS; CDR2 reads YFSETQ. This CDR3 reads CASRMGSSGSTTYEQYF. The CDR3 DNA sequence: TGCGCCAGCAGAATGGGGTCTAGCGGGAGTACCACCTACGAGCAGTACTTC.